A few counts support the clone carrying this T cell receptor beta chain. What it binds is unknown. Use of 60 Vbeta and 13 Jbeta primers characterized the PCR. TCRdb keeps only in-frame clones here, not all; method: immunoSEQ multiplex PCR. The table lists some 66,000 clones, approximately 71% of them singletons. These data belong to a study of cytomegalovirus exposure and HLA in healthy donors. General observations from the study: Certain sequence variants were highly shared and formed a cluster, and this cluster was likely a sequencing artifact.

The CDR3 length is 16 residues. The V gene lost 3 bases and the J gene lost 2 bases, with 16 bases spanning the gap. Germline assignment: CDR1 MNHNS and CDR2 SASEGT. Sample: PBMCs. The chain has TRBV6-1 and TRBJ2-5; the D gene is possibly TRBD2 (6 bases). The sequence was collected from a man between 60 and 75 years old in good health and CMV-seropositive. The CDR3 sequence is CASSDPTRGRQETQYF. The CDR3 DNA reads as TGTGCCAGCAGTGACCCGACTAGGGGTCGGCAAGAGACCCAGTACTTC.